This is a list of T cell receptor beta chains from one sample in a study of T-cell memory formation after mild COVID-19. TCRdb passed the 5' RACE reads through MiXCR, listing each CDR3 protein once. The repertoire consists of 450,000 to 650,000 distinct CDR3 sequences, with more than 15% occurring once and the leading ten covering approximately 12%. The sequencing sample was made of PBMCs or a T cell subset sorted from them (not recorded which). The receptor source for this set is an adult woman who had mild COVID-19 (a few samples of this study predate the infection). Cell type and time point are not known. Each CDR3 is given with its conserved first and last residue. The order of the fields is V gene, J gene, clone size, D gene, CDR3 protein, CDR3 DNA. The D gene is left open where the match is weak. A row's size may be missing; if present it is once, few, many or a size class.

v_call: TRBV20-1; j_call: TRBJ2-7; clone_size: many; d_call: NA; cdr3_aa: CSAPVFGGKSSYEQYF; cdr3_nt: TGCAGTGCGCCGGTGTTTGGCGGGAAAAGCTCCTACGAGCAGTACTTC
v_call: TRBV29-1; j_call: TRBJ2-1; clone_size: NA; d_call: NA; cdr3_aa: CSVEGAVGAGHSYNEQFF; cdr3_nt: TGCAGCGTTGAAGGCGCCGTGGGAGCGGGACACTCCTACAATGAGCAGTTCTTC
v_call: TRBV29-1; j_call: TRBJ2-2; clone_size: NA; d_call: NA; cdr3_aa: CSALTDNSGVTGELFF; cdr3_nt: TGCAGCGCCCTAACGGACAATAGCGGAGTGACCGGGGAGCTGTTTTTT
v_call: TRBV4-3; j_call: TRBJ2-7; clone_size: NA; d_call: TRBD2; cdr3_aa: CASSLSGRVSSYEQYF; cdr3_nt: TGCGCCAGCAGTCTTAGCGGGAGGGTCAGCTCCTACGAGCAGTACTTC
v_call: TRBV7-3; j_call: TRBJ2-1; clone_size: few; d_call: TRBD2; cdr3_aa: CASSPGLAGGDEQFF; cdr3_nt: TGTGCCAGCAGCCCGGGACTAGCGGGGGGCGATGAGCAGTTCTTC
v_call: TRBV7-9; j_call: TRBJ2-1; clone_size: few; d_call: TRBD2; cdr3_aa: CASSPTSGYNEQFF; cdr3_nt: TGTGCCAGCAGCCCCACTAGCGGCTACAATGAGCAGTTCTTC
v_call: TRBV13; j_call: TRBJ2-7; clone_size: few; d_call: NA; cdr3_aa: CASSNVLDEQYF; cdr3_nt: TGTGCCAGCAGCAACGTTTTGGACGAGCAGTACTTC
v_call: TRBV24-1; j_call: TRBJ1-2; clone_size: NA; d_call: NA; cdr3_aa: CATSGPEAGMPNYGYTF; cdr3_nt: TGTGCCACCAGTGGACCCGAGGCAGGGATGCCTAACTATGGCTACACCTTC
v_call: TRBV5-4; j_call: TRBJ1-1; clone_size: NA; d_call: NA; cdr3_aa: CASSATGNREAFF; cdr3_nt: TGTGCCAGCAGCGCCACTGGCAACCGTGAAGCTTTCTTT
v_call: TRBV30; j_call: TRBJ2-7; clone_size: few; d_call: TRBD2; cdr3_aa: CAWRLAGYEQYF; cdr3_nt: TGTGCCTGGAGGCTAGCGGGCTACGAGCAGTACTTC
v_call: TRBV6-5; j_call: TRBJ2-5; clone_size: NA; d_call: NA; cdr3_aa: CAAGRETQYF; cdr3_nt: TGTGCGGCGGGTCGGGAGACCCAGTACTTC
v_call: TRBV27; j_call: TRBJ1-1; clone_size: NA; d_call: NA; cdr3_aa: CASSLGTTGNTEAFF; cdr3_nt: TGTGCCAGCAGTTTGGGGACGACAGGGAACACTGAAGCTTTCTTT
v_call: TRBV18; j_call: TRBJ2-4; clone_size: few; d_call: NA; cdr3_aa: CASSQPIGEVLAKNIQYF; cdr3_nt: TGTGCCAGCTCACAACCCATTGGGGAAGTACTAGCCAAAAACATTCAGTACTTC
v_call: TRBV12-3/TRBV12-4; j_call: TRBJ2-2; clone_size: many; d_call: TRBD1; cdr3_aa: CASSSIRNQPGQGSTGELFF; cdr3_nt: TGTGCCAGCAGCAGTATACGAAACCAACCGGGACAGGGGAGCACCGGGGAGCTGTTTTTT
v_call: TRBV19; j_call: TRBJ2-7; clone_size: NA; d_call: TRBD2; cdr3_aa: CASSEPSGNYEQYF; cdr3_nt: TGTGCCAGTAGTGAGCCTAGCGGTAACTACGAGCAGTACTTC
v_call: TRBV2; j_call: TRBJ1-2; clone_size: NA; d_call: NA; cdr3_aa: CASETNYGYTF; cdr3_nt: TGTGCCAGCGAGACTAACTATGGCTACACCTTC
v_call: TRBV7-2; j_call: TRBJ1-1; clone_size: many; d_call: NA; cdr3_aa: CASSSPGGARTEAFF; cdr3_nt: TGTGCCAGCAGCTCCCCTGGCGGGGCCCGCACTGAAGCTTTCTTT
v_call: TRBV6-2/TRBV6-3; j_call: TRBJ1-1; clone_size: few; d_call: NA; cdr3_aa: CASSYGFRAGLYLSEAFF; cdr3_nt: TGTGCCAGCAGTTACGGGTTCCGGGCAGGCCTATACCTCTCTGAAGCTTTCTTT
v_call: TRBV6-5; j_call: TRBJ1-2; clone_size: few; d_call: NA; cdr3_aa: CASSYADGTYGYTF; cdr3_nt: TGTGCCAGCAGTTACGCGGACGGGACCTATGGCTACACCTTC
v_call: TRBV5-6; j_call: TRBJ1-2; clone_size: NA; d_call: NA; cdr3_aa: CASSYRRPTVGYTF; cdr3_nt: TGTGCCAGCAGCTACCGACGCCCGACAGTGGGCTACACCTTC
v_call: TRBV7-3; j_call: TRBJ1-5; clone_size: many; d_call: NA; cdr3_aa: CASSPYNQPQHF; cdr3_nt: TGTGCCAGCAGCCCCTACAATCAGCCCCAGCATTTT
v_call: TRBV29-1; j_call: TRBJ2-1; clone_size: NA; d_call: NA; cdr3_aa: CSVGPRLHNEQFF; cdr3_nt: TGCAGCGTTGGCCCTCGACTCCACAATGAGCAGTTCTTC
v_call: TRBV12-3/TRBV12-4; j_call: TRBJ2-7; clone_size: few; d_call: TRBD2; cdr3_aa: CASSLRLAGPYEQYF; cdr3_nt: TGTGCCAGCAGTTTAAGACTAGCGGGACCCTACGAGCAGTACTTC
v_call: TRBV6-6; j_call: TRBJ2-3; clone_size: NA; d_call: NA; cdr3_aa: CASSIMAPDTQYF; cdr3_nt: TGTGCCAGCAGCATCATGGCCCCAGATACGCAGTATTTT
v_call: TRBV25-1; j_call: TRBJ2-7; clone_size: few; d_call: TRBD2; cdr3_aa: CASMPGRRGALDEQYF; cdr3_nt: TGTGCCAGCATGCCGGGACGGCGGGGGGCCTTGGACGAGCAGTACTTC
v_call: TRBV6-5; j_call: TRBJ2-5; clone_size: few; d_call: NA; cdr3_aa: CASGLGRWETQYF; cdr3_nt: TGTGCCAGCGGTTTAGGGAGATGGGAGACCCAGTACTTC
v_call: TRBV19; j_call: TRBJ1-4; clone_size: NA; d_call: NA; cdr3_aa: CASSISAAGEKLFF; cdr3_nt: TGTGCCAGTAGTATATCGGCAGCGGGGGAAAAACTGTTTTTT
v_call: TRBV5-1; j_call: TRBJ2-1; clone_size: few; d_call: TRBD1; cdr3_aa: CASGSGQRNNEQFF; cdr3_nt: TGCGCCAGTGGGTCGGGACAGCGTAACAATGAGCAGTTCTTC
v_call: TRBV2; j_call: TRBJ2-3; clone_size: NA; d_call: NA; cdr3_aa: CAQRGFTDTQYF; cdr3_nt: TGTGCCCAAAGGGGGTTCACAGATACGCAGTATTTT
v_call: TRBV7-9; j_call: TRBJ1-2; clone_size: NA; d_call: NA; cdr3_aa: CASSLGGETGYGYTF; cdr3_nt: TGTGCCAGCAGCTTAGGAGGAGAGACGGGCTATGGCTACACCTTC
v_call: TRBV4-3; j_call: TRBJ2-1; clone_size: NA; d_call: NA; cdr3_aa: CASSQGLRTNEQFF; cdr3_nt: TGCGCCAGCAGCCAAGGACTCCGCACCAATGAGCAGTTCTTC
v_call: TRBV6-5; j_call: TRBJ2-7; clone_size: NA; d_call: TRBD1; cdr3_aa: CASSYTGQGLYEQYF; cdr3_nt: TGTGCCAGCAGTTACACGGGACAGGGTCTCTACGAGCAGTACTTC
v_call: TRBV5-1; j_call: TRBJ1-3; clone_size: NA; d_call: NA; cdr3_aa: CASSLEPASGNTIYF; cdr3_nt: TGCGCCAGCAGCTTGGAACCGGCCTCTGGAAACACCATATATTTT
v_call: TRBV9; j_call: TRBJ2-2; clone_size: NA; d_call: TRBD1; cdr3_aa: CASTPDRGTGELFF; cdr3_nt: TGTGCCAGCACCCCGGACAGGGGGACCGGGGAGCTGTTTTTT
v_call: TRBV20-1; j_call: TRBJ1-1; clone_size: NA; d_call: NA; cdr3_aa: CSAQTLAVNTEAFF; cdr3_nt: TGCAGTGCTCAGACCCTCGCAGTGAACACTGAAGCTTTCTTT
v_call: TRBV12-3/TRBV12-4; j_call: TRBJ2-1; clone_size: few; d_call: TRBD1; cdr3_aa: CASRPSRTGFSNEQFF; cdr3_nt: TGTGCCAGCAGACCCTCCCGGACAGGGTTCAGCAATGAGCAGTTCTTC
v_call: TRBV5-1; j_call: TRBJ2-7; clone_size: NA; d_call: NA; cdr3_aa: CASSFLGGESSYEQYF; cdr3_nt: TGCGCCAGCAGCTTTTTGGGCGGGGAGAGCTCCTACGAGCAGTACTTC
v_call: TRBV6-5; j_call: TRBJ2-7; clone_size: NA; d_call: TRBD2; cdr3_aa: CASSTLAGAYEQYF; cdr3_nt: TGTGCCAGCAGTACCTTAGCGGGGGCGTACGAGCAGTACTTC
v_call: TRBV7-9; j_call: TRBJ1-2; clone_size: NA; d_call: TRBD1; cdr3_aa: CASEGGNYGYTF; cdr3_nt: TGTGCCAGCGAAGGGGGCAACTATGGCTACACCTTC
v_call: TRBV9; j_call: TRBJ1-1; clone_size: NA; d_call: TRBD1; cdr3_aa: CASSVGDRGDTEAFF; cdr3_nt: TGTGCCAGCAGCGTAGGAGACAGGGGGGACACTGAAGCTTTCTTT
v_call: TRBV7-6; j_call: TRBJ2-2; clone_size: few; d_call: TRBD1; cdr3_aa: CASSLGGGAVTGELFF; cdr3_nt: TGTGCCAGCAGCTTAGGAGGGGGCGCGGTCACCGGGGAGCTGTTTTTT
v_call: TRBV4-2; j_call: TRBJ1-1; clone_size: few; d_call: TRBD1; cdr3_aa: CASSQEQGANTEAFF; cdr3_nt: TGTGCCAGCAGCCAAGAACAGGGGGCAAACACTGAAGCTTTCTTT